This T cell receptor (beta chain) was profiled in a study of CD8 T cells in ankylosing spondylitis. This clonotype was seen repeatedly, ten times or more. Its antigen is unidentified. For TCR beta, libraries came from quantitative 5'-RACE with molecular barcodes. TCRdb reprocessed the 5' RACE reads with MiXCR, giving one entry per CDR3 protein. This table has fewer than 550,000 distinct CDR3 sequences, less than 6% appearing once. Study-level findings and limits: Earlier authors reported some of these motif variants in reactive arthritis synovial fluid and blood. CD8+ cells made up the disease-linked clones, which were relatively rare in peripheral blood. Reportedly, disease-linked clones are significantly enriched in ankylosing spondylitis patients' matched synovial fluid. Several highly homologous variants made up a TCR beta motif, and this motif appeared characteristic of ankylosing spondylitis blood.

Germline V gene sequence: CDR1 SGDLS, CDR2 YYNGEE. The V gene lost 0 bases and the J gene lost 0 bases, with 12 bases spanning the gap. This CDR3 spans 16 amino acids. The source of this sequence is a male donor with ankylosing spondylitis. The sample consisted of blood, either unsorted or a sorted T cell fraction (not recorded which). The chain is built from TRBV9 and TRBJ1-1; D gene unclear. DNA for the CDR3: TGTGCCAGCAGCGTAGGCGGCACCTCAATGAACACTGAAGCTTTCTTT. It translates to CASSVGGTSMNTEAFF.